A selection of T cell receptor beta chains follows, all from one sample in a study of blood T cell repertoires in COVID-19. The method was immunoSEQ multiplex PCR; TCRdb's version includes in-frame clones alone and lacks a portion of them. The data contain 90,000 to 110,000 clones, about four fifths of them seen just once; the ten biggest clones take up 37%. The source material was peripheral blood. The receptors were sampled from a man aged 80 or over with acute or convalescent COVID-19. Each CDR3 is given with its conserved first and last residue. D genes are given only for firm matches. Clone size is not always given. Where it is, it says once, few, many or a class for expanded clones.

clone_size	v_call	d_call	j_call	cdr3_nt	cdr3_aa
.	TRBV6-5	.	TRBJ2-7	TGTGCCAGCAGGACAAATCCTACGGCCTACGAGCAGTACTTC	CASRTNPTAYEQYF
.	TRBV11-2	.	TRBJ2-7	TGTGCCAGCAGCTTCGAGGGGGTGTACGAGCAGTACTTC	CASSFEGVYEQYF
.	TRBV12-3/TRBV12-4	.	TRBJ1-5	TGTGCCAGCAGTGAGCGGAATCAGCCCCAGCATTTT	CASSERNQPQHF
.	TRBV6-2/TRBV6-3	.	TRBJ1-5	TGTGCCAGCAGTAATCAGGGTTTACGGGATCAGCCCCAGCATTTT	CASSNQGLRDQPQHF
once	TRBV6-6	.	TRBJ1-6	TGTGCCAGCAGGCAGGGATCTGGGTGGAATTCACCCCTCCACTTT	CASRQGSGWNSPLHF
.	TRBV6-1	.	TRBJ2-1	TGTGCCAGCAGTGGACAGGTGAAGAGCTCCTACAATGAGCAGTTCTTC	CASSGQVKSSYNEQFF
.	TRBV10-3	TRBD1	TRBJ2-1	TGTGCCATCAGTGCGACAGGGGGCGATGAGCAGTTCTTC	CAISATGGDEQFF
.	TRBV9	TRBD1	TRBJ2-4	TGTGCCAGCAGCCCACAGGGGGCGACCAAAAACATTCAGTACTTC	CASSPQGATKNIQYF
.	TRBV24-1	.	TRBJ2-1	TGTGCCACCAGTGACCCTACCTTGGACAGCAGTGAGCAGTTCTTC	CATSDPTLDSSEQFF
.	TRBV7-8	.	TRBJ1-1	TGTGCCAGCAGCTCTATCGGGAACACTGAAGCTTTCTTT	CASSSIGNTEAFF
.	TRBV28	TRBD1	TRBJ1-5	TGTGCCAGCAGTTTGGTTGGACAGGGTTGGGATCAGCCCCAGCATTTT	CASSLVGQGWDQPQHF
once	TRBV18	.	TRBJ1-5	TGTGCCAGCTCACCCAACTCCGGGAATCAGCCCCAGCATTTT	CASSPNSGNQPQHF
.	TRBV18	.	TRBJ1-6	TGTGCCAGCTCACCCTTACCTCAGGGAAAGAATTCACCCCTCCACTTT	CASSPLPQGKNSPLHF
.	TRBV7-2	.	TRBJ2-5	TGTGCCAGCAGTTTTCAGTTCCAAGAGACCCAGTACTTC	CASSFQFQETQYF
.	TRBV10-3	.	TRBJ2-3	TGTGCCATCAGTGAGTCAACAGGGTCAGATACGCAGTATTTT	CAISESTGSDTQYF
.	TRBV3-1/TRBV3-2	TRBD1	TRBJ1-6	TGTGCCAGCAGCCAAGATGGGGCAGGGGGCAGTTCACCCCTCCACTTT	CASSQDGAGGSSPLHF
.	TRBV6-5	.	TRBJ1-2	TGTGCCAGCAGGAGGGCATCGGGTGGCTACACCTTC	CASRRASGGYTF
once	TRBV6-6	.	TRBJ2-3	TGTGCCAGCAGTTACACTAGCACAGATACGCAGTATTTT	CASSYTSTDTQYF
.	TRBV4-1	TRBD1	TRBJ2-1	TGCGCCAGCAGCCCACGACAGGGGGGCGCCTACAATGAGCAGTTCTTC	CASSPRQGGAYNEQFF
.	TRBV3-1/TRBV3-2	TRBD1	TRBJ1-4	TGTGCCAGCAGGGGTCGGACAGGGGGCGCCGGTGAAAAACTGTTTTTT	CASRGRTGGAGEKLFF
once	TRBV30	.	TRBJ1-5	TGTGCCTGGAGTGGTCAGGGTGGGAACAATCAGCCCCAGCATTTT	CAWSGQGGNNQPQHF
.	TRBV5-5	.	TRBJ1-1	TGTGCCAGCAGGGTTCGGGGTGAAGCTTTCTTT	CASRVRGEAFF
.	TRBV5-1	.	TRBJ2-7	TGCGCCAGCAGCCGCGAAGGGGGATCCTACGAGCAGTACTTC	CASSREGGSYEQYF
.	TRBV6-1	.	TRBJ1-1	TGTGCCAGCAGTGAAGACAGAAAGACGACGGCTTTCTTT	CASSEDRKTTAFF